These 14 T cell receptor beta chains were all obtained from the same sample, sequenced in a study of vaccination and CD4 T cells after COVID-19. Cultured CD4+ T cell DNA underwent sequencing with the Oncomine TCR Beta short-read assay. A single record per CDR3 protein comes from TCRdb applying MiXCR to the PCR reads. The table lists more than 10,000 distinct CDR3 sequences, under 55% of them singletons. The antigens of these receptors remain unknown. Treatment specified: roughly nine-day PBMC culture with coronavirus spike peptide pools or control peptides (ViraFEST assay). The sample consisted of CD4+ T cells from blood, cultured in vitro. These receptor sequences come from a human donor who had recovered from COVID-19.

The rearrangement uses TRBV6-1 and TRBJ2-1; 9 bases fit TRBD1. Germline CDR1 and CDR2: MNHNS and SASEGT. This CDR3 is 11 amino acids long. J lost 12 bases, V lost 6 bases, and 3 bases had no gene match. The CDR3, as DNA: TGTGCCAGCAGCGCGACAGGGGGGCAGTTCTTC. Protein sequence: CASSATGGQFF.

V gene TRBV12-3 or TRBV12-4 combines with J gene TRBJ1-1; 12 bases are a match to TRBD1. The CDR3 is 15 residues long. The ends lost 5 bases at V and 5 bases at J; junction bases unmatched: 6. The CDR3 protein is CASSTTGQGATEAFF. CDR3 coding DNA: TGTGCCAGCAGTACCACGGGACAGGGGGCGACTGAAGCTTTCTTT.

In this sample, this clonotype turned up a few times. This chain uses TRBV7-9 with TRBJ1-5, with a weak D call TRBD1 (5 bases). Germline values: CDR1 SEHNR, CDR2 FQNEAQ (reference sequence). The ends were cut back, 6 bases at V and 3 bases at J, with 15 bases in the middle. CDR3 length: 15 amino acids. The CDR3 bases are TGTGCCAGCAGTGAGGGGCAGAGCTTCAATCAGCCCCAGCATTTT. Protein: CASSEGQSFNQPQHF.

This clonotype occurred a few times. The rearrangement links TRBV6-2 or TRBV6-3 to TRBJ2-1, with a tentative D call TRBD1 (6 bases). The CDR3 has 13 residues. CDR1 is MNHEY and CDR2 is SVGEGT in the germline V gene. Trimming left V 5 bases short and J 10 bases short, with 15 bases between. The CDR3 reads CASSLKTGTEQFF. The DNA for the CDR3 is TGTGCCAGCAGTCTAAAAACGGGGACAGAGCAGTTCTTC.

The V and J genes are TRBV12-3 or TRBV12-4 and TRBJ1-1; the match to TRBD1 covers 8 bases. V trimming: 5 bases; J trimming: 8 bases; junction bases outside the gene matches: 4. The CDR3 length is 12 residues. DNA for the CDR3: TGTGCCAGCAGTATTGGGACAGGCGAAGCTTTCTTT. Residues: CASSIGTGEAFF.

This rearrangement joins TRBV20-1 to TRBJ1-2, with 9 bases aligning to TRBD1. The CDR3 is 13 residues long. V gave up 6 bases and J gave up 2 bases; unmatched junction bases: 4. From germline, CDR1 is DFQATT and CDR2 SNEGSKA (reference sequence). CDR3 sequence (DNA): TGCAGTGCCTTCGACAGGGGGAACTATGGCTACACCTTC. Amino acids: CSAFDRGNYGYTF.

There are a few counts of this clonotype. The chain has TRBV7-2 and TRBJ2-3; D remains ambiguous. Trimming took 2 bases from V and 0 from J, leaving 9 bases between them. This CDR3 contains 15 residues. CDR1 SGHTA and CDR2 FQGNSA come from the germline V gene. The CDR3 loop is CASSLTAVSTDTQYF. CDR3 coding DNA: TGTGCCAGCAGCTTAACGGCGGTGAGCACAGATACGCAGTATTTT. Using reference TRBV7-2 and TRBJ2-3 for the parts outside the CDR3, the full variable domain is GAGVSQSPSNKVTEKGKDVELRCDPISGHTALYWYRQSLGQGLEFLIYFQGNSAPDKSGLPSDRFSAERTGGSVSTLTIQRTQQEDSAVYLCASSLTAVSTDTQYFGPGTRLTVL.

The rearrangement uses TRBV11-2 and TRBJ2-7; 7 bases agree with TRBD1. The CDR3 covers 13 residues. Trimming cost V 2 bases and J 7 bases; bases outside gene matches: 5. CDR1 is SGHAT and CDR2 is FQNNGV in the germline V gene. Here the CDR3 DNA reads TGTGCCAGCAGCTTAATCACAGGGGTTGAGCAGTACTTC. It yields the protein CASSLITGVEQYF.

The chain couples TRBV10-3 to TRBJ1-1; tentative D call: TRBD1 (5 bases). The CDR3 is 20 amino acids. The V and J ends lost 3 bases and 1 base respectively, with 27 bases between them. The germline gives CDR1 ENHRY, CDR2 SYGVKD. DNA for the CDR3: TGTGCCATCAGTGAAGGGGCTGATGGGTGGAGACAGAATTCGAACACTGAAGCTTTCTTT. It encodes CAISEGADGWRQNSNTEAFF.

The genes are TRBV11-2 and TRBJ1-1; possibly TRBD1 for D (5 bases). CDR1 is SGHAT and CDR2 is FQNNGV in the germline V gene. V was clipped by 4 bases and J by 8 bases, with 17 bases between them. The CDR3 is 14 amino acids. CDR3 nucleotides: TGTGCCAGCAGCTCGATCTCCGGGACGGCGGAAGCTTTCTTT. This translates into CASSSISGTAEAFF.

This clonotype was detected only a few times. J is TRBJ2-3 and V is TRBV2; D possibly corresponds to TRBD1 (5 bases). In germline, CDR1 is SNHLY, CDR2 FYNNEI. Trimming took off 6 bases at V and 3 bases at J, with 13 bases between the two ends. The CDR3 extends over 14 amino acids. In DNA form, the CDR3 reads TGTGCCAGCAGGGACATAAGAGGAACAGATACGCAGTATTTT. Translation: CASRDIRGTDTQYF. Drawing the rest from reference TRBV2 and TRBJ2-3, the complete variable domain is EPEVTQTPSHQVTQMGQEVILRCVPISNHLYFYWYRQILGQKVEFLVSFYNNEISEKSEIFDDQFSVERPDGSNFTLKIRSTKLEDSAMYFCASRDIRGTDTQYFGPGTRLTVL.

On this clonotype itself: One base away lies a much larger clone, so this may be a sequencing read error. The rearrangement joins TRBV5-1 to TRBJ2-1, with D perhaps matching TRBD2 (6 bases). This CDR3 comprises 13 residues. V lost 2 bases to trimming and J lost 5 bases, with 8 bases between them. Germline V CDR1 and CDR2: SGHRS, YFSETQ. In nucleotides, the CDR3 is TGCGCCAGCAGCTTTACTAGCAACAATGAGCAGTTCTTC. The encoded protein is CASSFTSNNEQFF.

The gene calls are TRBV6-1 and TRBJ2-3, with TRBD1 matching 9 bases. V was clipped by 6 bases and J by 0 bases; unmatched bases: 4. Germline assignment: CDR1 MNHNS and CDR2 SASEGT. This CDR3 is built from 15 residues. The CDR3 region is CASRGGQGSTDTQYF. DNA for the CDR3: TGTGCCAGCAGAGGGGGACAGGGCAGCACAGATACGCAGTATTTT.

The V call is TRBV2, the J call TRBJ2-2, with TRBD2 as a possible D gene (5 bases). The V and J ends lost 7 bases and 0 bases respectively, with 12 bases between them. CDR1 SNHLY and CDR2 FYNNEI come from the germline V gene. The CDR3 sequence is 15 residues long. CDR3 sequence (DNA): TGTGCCAGCACAAGCGGTCGAACGAACACCGGGGAGCTGTTTTTT. It is translated as CASTSGRTNTGELFF. Full variable domain (rest looked up from reference TRBV2 and TRBJ2-2): EPEVTQTPSHQVTQMGQEVILRCVPISNHLYFYWYRQILGQKVEFLVSFYNNEISEKSEIFDDQFSVERPDGSNFTLKIRSTKLEDSAMYFCASTSGRTNTGELFFGEGSRLTVL.